This T cell receptor beta chain was obtained from a study of TIL therapy for anti-PD-1-resistant metastatic lung cancer. Whole-study context: Tumors had a median PD-L1 proportion score of roughly 5.7%.

This clone was detected only a few times. The V gene end was trimmed by 2 bases and the J gene end by 6 bases; junction bases not matched to a gene: 9. The CDR3 is 16 residues long. Germline assignment: CDR1 LNHNV and CDR2 YYDKDF (reference sequence). The immunoSEQ assay was v3. Sequencing depth was some 2 million read pairs for survey level, roughly 4.5-6 million for deep. Here immunoSEQ multiplex PCR was the method, and the copy in TCRdb shows in-frame clones only, minus some. In the table there are about 32,000 clones, 74% of which are singletons. As to time point: pre-treatment sample, taken before nivolumab and TIL therapy.

This rearrangement joins TRBV15 to TRBJ2-1; 8 nucleotides match TRBD2. The sequence was collected from a woman between 30 and 79 years old with non-small cell lung cancer. This sample comprised blood, obtained at baseline. CDR3 DNA sequence: TGTGCCACCAGCAGAACCGGGACTAGTTTTCCCAATGAGCAGTTCTTC. Its translation: CATSRTGTSFPNEQFF.